One and the same sample provided the 15 T cell receptor beta chains below, sequenced in a study of blood T cell repertoires in COVID-19. The protocol was immunoSEQ multiplex PCR, while the TCRdb copy is restricted to in-frame clones and leaves out a portion. The sample holds 150,000 or so clones; roughly 89% are singletons and the top ten take roughly 1.5%. The sample was peripheral blood. These receptors all come from a woman aged 45 to 65 with acute or convalescent COVID-19.

V and J are TRBV5-1 and TRBJ2-3, with 9 bases identical to TRBD2. The germline V gene encodes CDR1 SGHRS and CDR2 YFSETQ. V lost 0 bases to trimming and J lost 6 bases; unmatched junction nucleotides: 8. The CDR3 is 16 residues long. This chain's CDR3 is CASSLVVAGVGDTQYF. DNA for the CDR3: TGCGCCAGCAGCTTGGTGGTAGCGGGGGTGGGTGATACGCAGTATTTT.

The chain has TRBV6-2 or TRBV6-3 and TRBJ1-2; the D gene is possibly TRBD1 (5 bases). V was clipped by 0 bases and J by 3 bases, with 11 bases between them. The CDR3 is 15 residues long. The V gene's germline CDR1 is MNHEY and CDR2 SVGEGT. The CDR3 nucleotides are TGTGCCAGCAGTTACTCTGACAGTCCTCACTATGGCTACACCTTC. This translates into CASSYSDSPHYGYTF.

This clone appeared a single time. The CDR3 nucleotides read TGTGCCAGCAGCGTAGTGGGGAGCCGGGGGGAGCTGTTTTTT. This encodes CASSVVGSRGELFF. This chain links TRBV9 with TRBJ2-2, with D possibly TRBD2 on 5 matching bases. V gave up 0 bases and J gave up 8 bases, with 11 bases separating them. Per germline, CDR1 SGDLS and CDR2 YYNGEE. This CDR3 spans 14 amino acids.

The chain has TRBV19 and TRBJ1-2; D is perhaps TRBD1 (6 bases). Trimming cost V 4 bases and J 0 bases, with 18 bases left between them. CDR3 size: 17 residues. CDR1 is LNHDA, CDR2 SQIVND, per germline (reference sequence). The CDR3 here is CASSRQDQTRANYGYTF. As DNA, the CDR3 is TGTGCCAGTAGTAGACAGGACCAAACCCGAGCTAACTATGGCTACACCTTC.

The chain recombines TRBV6-5 with TRBJ1-2; 8 bases fit TRBD1. The CDR3 spans 15 residues. V lost 2 bases, J lost 4 bases, and 6 bases stayed unmatched. The V gene's germline CDR1 is MNHEY and CDR2 SVGAGI. CDR3 in amino acids: CASSYGQGAGYGYTF. The CDR3 DNA is TGTGCCAGCAGTTACGGGCAGGGGGCTGGCTATGGCTACACCTTC.

This rearrangement joins TRBV7-2 to TRBJ1-4; D is undetermined. Germline CDR1 SGHTA, CDR2 FQGNSA. V lost 3 bases and J 7 bases, leaving 15 bases between the germline ends. The CDR3 extends over 15 amino acids. CDR3 region: CASSFLGARSEKLFF. CDR3 DNA: TGTGCCAGCAGCTTTTTGGGAGCACGGAGTGAAAAACTGTTTTTT.

V gene TRBV4-2 combines with J gene TRBJ2-2; no reliable D call. Trimming removed 0 bases from V and 8 bases from J, with 16 bases in between. This CDR3 has 16 amino acids. In germline, CDR1 is LGHNA, CDR2 YNFKEQ. The CDR3 DNA is TGTGCCAGCAGCCAAGATCTAGTTAGTCATAGAGGGGAGCTGTTTTTT. This gives the protein CASSQDLVSHRGELFF.

V gene TRBV7-9 combines with J gene TRBJ1-2, with D possibly matching TRBD1 (5 bases). The CDR3 is made up of 11 amino acids. Trimming pared 5 bases from V and 5 bases from J, leaving 6 bases between. Germline values: CDR1 SEHNR, CDR2 FQNEAQ (reference sequence). The CDR3 sequence: CASSRGYGYTF. CDR3 nucleotide sequence: TGTGCCAGCAGCCGGGGGTATGGCTACACCTTC.

This rearrangement joins TRBV19 to TRBJ1-1, with D unresolved. The CDR3 contains 13 residues. Germline lookup yields CDR1 LNHDA and CDR2 SQIVND (reference sequence). Trimming removed 10 bases at V and 1 base at J, with 13 bases between. Here the CDR3 reads CATQDSPNTEAFF. The DNA of the CDR3 is TGTGCCACCCAAGACTCTCCGAACACTGAAGCTTTCTTT.

DNA for the CDR3: TGTGCCAGCAGCCGTGGGACAGGGGCTACCTACGAGCAGTACTTC. Protein: CASSRGTGATYEQYF. The chain has TRBV14 and TRBJ2-7, with 10 bases lining up with TRBD1. Germline-derived CDR1 and CDR2 are SGHDN and FVKESK. The CDR3 is 15 amino acids. J gave up 2 bases and V 4 bases, and 5 bases lay outside the gene matches.

This clone was counted only a few times. CDR3 in amino acids: CASSGQMNTEAFF. The CDR3 nucleotides read TGCGCCAGCAGCGGACAGATGAACACTGAAGCTTTCTTT. This rearrangement joins TRBV5-1 to TRBJ1-1; TRBD1 might be the D (6 bases). The CDR3 contains 13 residues. Looked up from germline, CDR1 is SGHRS and CDR2 is YFSETQ. Deletions cut 4 bases from V and 0 bases from J, with 7 bases between.

This sequence joins TRBV4-1 and TRBJ2-1; 10 bases are shared with TRBD2. There are 13 residues in the CDR3. Unmatched junction bases numbered 8, after V lost 5 bases and J lost 13 bases. Germline-derived CDR1 and CDR2 are MGHRA and YSYEKL. In DNA form, the CDR3 reads TGCGCCAGCAGCATTCCACTAGCGGGGTTCCAGTTCTTC. Protein product: CASSIPLAGFQFF.

This clone was recorded only once. This chain's CDR3 is CASSLEAPYGYTF. The DNA of the CDR3 is TGTGCCAGCAGTTTAGAAGCCCCCTATGGCTACACCTTC. The chain couples TRBV12-3 or TRBV12-4 to TRBJ1-2; unclear D gene. CDR3 length: 13 residues. V dropped 1 base and J dropped 4 bases, with 7 bases sitting between them.

Only one count was recorded for this clone. This chain uses TRBV7-3 with TRBJ2-2; TRBD2 aligns across 8 bases. Germline CDR1 SGHTA, CDR2 FQGTGA. This CDR3 has 14 residues. Unmatched junction bases numbered 2, after V lost 8 bases and J lost 0 bases. CDR3: CASRGGSNTGELFF. Here the CDR3 DNA reads TGTGCCAGCCGGGGGGGCTCGAACACCGGGGAGCTGTTTTTT.

V is TRBV7-9 and J is TRBJ1-6; 8 nucleotides match TRBD1. Trimming cost V 8 bases and J 6 bases; bases outside gene matches: 6. Looked up from germline, CDR1 is SEHNR and CDR2 is FQNEAQ (reference sequence). The CDR3 runs to 14 residues. CDR3 loop: CASGRTGSNSPLHF. DNA of the CDR3: TGTGCCAGCGGAAGGACAGGGAGTAATTCACCCCTCCACTTT. Together with reference TRBV7-9 and TRBJ1-6, the CDR3 gives the full variable domain: DTGVSQNPRHKITKRGQNVTFRCDPISEHNRLYWYRQTLGQGPEFLTYFQNEAQLEKSRLLSDRFSAERPKGSFSTLEIQRTEQGDSAMYLCASGRTGSNSPLHFGNGTRLTVT.